Following are 21 T cell receptor beta chains from one sample sequenced in a study of OX40 agonist ivuxolimab in advanced cancers. The method was immunoSEQ multiplex PCR; TCRdb's version includes in-frame clones alone and lacks a portion of them. The table includes 75,000 to 100,000 clones, under 95% detected once. The sequencing here drew on CD4+ or CD8+ T cells sorted from blood, taken in a trial of the OX40 agonist ivuxolimab. The receptors stem from an adult with an advanced solid tumor such as melanoma, head and neck, liver or kidney cancer.

This chain uses TRBV20-1 with TRBJ2-7; D not resolved. V lost 3 bases and J 4 bases, leaving 7 bases between the germline ends. The CDR3 sequence is 11 residues long. CDR1 and CDR2 from the germline V gene are DFQATT and SNEGSKA (reference sequence). The DNA of the CDR3 is TGCAGTGCTAGGGCCACGTACGAGCAGTACTTC. Protein product: CSARATYEQYF.

This chain joins TRBV11-3 and TRBJ1-3, with 7 bases that match TRBD1. Germline CDR1 reads SGHNT; CDR2 reads YENEEA. This CDR3 has 16 residues. V lost 4 bases to trimming and J lost 4 bases; unmatched junction nucleotides: 10. CDR3: CASSSPGQSAGNTIYF. CDR3 coding DNA: TGTGCCAGCAGCTCACCGGGACAGTCGGCCGGAAACACCATATATTTT.

V usage is TRBV28 and J usage is TRBJ2-7; D call uncertain. The CDR3 sequence is 15 residues long. Trimming removed 6 bases at V and 1 base at J, with 16 bases between. Germline V CDR1 and CDR2: MDHEN, SYDVKM. CDR3 amino acids: CASRTAFEVSYEQYF. CDR3 bases: TGTGCCAGCAGGACGGCGTTTGAGGTATCCTACGAGCAGTACTTC.

This sequence joins TRBV4-3 and TRBJ1-1; D ambiguous. Germline V gives CDR1 LGHNA, CDR2 YSLEER. This CDR3 is built from 14 residues. V was trimmed by 4 bases and J by 6 bases, leaving 15 bases between them. CDR3 region: CASSLGPVPPEAFF. CDR3 nucleotide sequence: TGCGCCAGCAGCCTCGGACCGGTCCCCCCTGAAGCTTTCTTT.

The genes are TRBV2 and TRBJ2-3; no reliable D call. V was clipped by 4 bases and J by 3 bases, with 8 bases between them. This CDR3 contains 13 residues. Germline CDR1 SNHLY, CDR2 FYNNEI. CDR3: CASSVEATDTQYF. CDR3 DNA: TGTGCCAGCAGTGTGGAAGCAACAGATACGCAGTATTTT.

The chain links TRBV5-8 to TRBJ2-5; TRBD2 matches at 14 bases. V shed 3 bases, J shed 4 bases, and the junction held 11 bases outside the gene matches. Germline CDR1 reads SGHTS; CDR2 reads YDEGEE. This CDR3 is 18 amino acids long. In nucleotides, the CDR3 is TGTGCCAGCAGCTGGGGGACTAGCGGGAGAAGGAGAGGAGAGACCCAGTACTTC. Translated, it gives CASSWGTSGRRRGETQYF.

The rearrangement links TRBV28 to TRBJ1-4; D uncertain. V lost 3 bases and J lost 2, with 10 bases in between. Germline assignment: CDR1 MDHEN and CDR2 SYDVKM. The CDR3 sequence is 15 residues long. The CDR3 sequence is CASSLEQSTNEKLFF. The DNA for the CDR3 is TGTGCCAGCAGTTTGGAACAGTCGACTAATGAAAAACTGTTTTTT.

The V and J genes are TRBV19 and TRBJ2-5; 7 bases agree with TRBD1. Germline values: CDR1 LNHDA, CDR2 SQIVND (reference sequence). This CDR3 is built from 15 residues. The V gene end was trimmed by 1 base and the J gene end by 2 bases; junction bases not matched to a gene: 4. The CDR3 DNA follows: TGTGCCAGTAGTATAGGACAGGGCGCTCAAGAGACCCAGTACTTC. Its protein product is CASSIGQGAQETQYF.

The chain joins TRBV11-2 to TRBJ2-2; 8 bases agree with TRBD2. Looked up from germline, CDR1 is SGHAT and CDR2 is FQNNGV. V was pared by 8 bases and J by 3 bases, with 2 bases of the junction left unmatched. The CDR3 is 13 amino acids. CDR3 sequence reads: CASAGGYTGELFF. CDR3 in DNA: TGTGCCAGCGCGGGGGGATACACCGGGGAGCTGTTTTTT.

The chain links TRBV6-4 to TRBJ2-3, with TRBD2 identical over 7 bases. Trimming cost V 5 bases and J 7 bases; bases outside gene matches: 9. The CDR3 totals 14 residues. Germline V gives CDR1 MRHNA, CDR2 SNTAGT. The CDR3 region has the DNA TGTGCCAGCAGTTACTTTGCGGGAGATCATACGCAGTATTTT. This gives the protein CASSYFAGDHTQYF.

V usage is TRBV7-2 and J usage is TRBJ2-1, with D perhaps TRBD2 (5 bases). The CDR3 length is 15 residues. Germline V gives CDR1 SGHTA, CDR2 FQGNSA. With 1 base removed from V and 4 bases from J, the gap between germline ends came to 11 bases. CDR3 in DNA: TGTGCCAGCAGCTTAGGGCAAGAGGGTTACAATGAGCAGTTCTTC. Protein sequence: CASSLGQEGYNEQFF.

The chain recombines TRBV9 with TRBJ1-6, with D tentatively TRBD1 (5 bases). Deletions cut 4 bases from V and 6 bases from J, with 14 bases between. This CDR3 is 15 amino acids long. Germline V CDR1 and CDR2: SGDLS, YYNGEE. CDR3 region: CASSYSGGANSPLHF. CDR3 nucleotide sequence: TGTGCCAGCAGCTACAGTGGGGGAGCTAATTCACCCCTCCACTTT. Complete variable domain (other parts from reference TRBV9 and TRBJ1-6): DSGVTQTPKHLITATGQRVTLRCSPRSGDLSVYWYQQSLDQGLQFLIQYYNGEERAKGNILERFSAQQFPDLHSELNLSSLELGDSALYFCASSYSGGANSPLHFGNGTRLTVT.

V gene TRBV18 combines with J gene TRBJ2-7; no definite D call. The CDR3 loop spans 14 amino acids. Trimming shortened V by 8 bases and J by 0 bases, and 14 bases separated the two germline ends. Germline lookup yields CDR1 KGHSH and CDR2 LQKENI. CDR3 sequence: CASRSGRSSYEQYF. DNA for the CDR3: TGTGCCAGCCGATCTGGGCGAAGCTCCTACGAGCAGTACTTC. Full variable domain (outside the CDR3, taken from reference TRBV18 and TRBJ2-7): NAGVMQNPRHLVRRRGQEARLRCSPMKGHSHVYWYRQLPEEGLKFMVYLQKENIIDESGMPKERFSAEFPKEGPSILRIQQVVRGDSAAYFCASRSGRSSYEQYFGPGTRLTVT.

The chain uses TRBV4-1 and TRBJ2-1; 7 positions match TRBD2. CDR1 is MGHRA, CDR2 YSYEKL, per germline. This CDR3 contains 16 residues. V lost 3 bases to trimming and J lost 8 bases; unmatched junction nucleotides: 13. CDR3 in DNA: TGCGCCAGCAGCCAGACATGGGCCAGCGGGATCCATGAGCAGTTCTTC. It translates to CASSQTWASGIHEQFF.

CDR3 region: CASSIVRGELETQYF. The CDR3 DNA follows: TGTGCCAGTAGTATAGTTCGGGGGGAGTTAGAGACCCAGTACTTC. The gene calls are TRBV19 and TRBJ2-5; 7 bases fit TRBD2. This CDR3 region has 15 residues. After removal of 1 base from V and 4 bases from J, the junction contained 6 bases not matched to a gene. Germline V lookup: CDR1 LNHDA, CDR2 SQIVND (reference sequence).

V gene TRBV28 combines with J gene TRBJ2-2; TRBD1 aligns across 10 bases. The trim removed 5 bases at V and 4 bases at J, leaving 10 bases unmatched. Germline lookup yields CDR1 MDHEN and CDR2 SYDVKM. This CDR3 is built from 17 residues. As DNA, the CDR3 is TGTGCCAGCAGTCCGCCCCCGACAGGGGGCATCACCGGGGAGCTGTTTTTT. Amino acids: CASSPPPTGGITGELFF.

V usage is TRBV6-5 and J usage is TRBJ2-4, with TRBD1 matching over 8 bases. The CDR3 has 16 amino acids. Germline V gives CDR1 MNHEY, CDR2 SVGAGI. J was trimmed by 7 bases and V by 0 bases; bases with no gene match: 8. The CDR3 DNA is TGTGCCAGCAGTTACTCGATGAGGACAGGGTTTAACATTCAGTACTTC. Protein product: CASSYSMRTGFNIQYF.

This clone appeared once. CDR3 in DNA: TGTGCCACCAGCAGAGATAGCAGGGGCAACTACGAGCAGTACTTC. As protein: CATSRDSRGNYEQYF. The J gene is TRBJ2-7, the V gene TRBV15; D is possibly TRBD1 (6 bases). CDR1 and CDR2 from the germline V gene are LNHNV and YYDKDF (reference sequence). V was clipped by 0 bases and J by 3 bases, with 12 bases between them. The CDR3 sequence is 15 residues long.

As to this clone: One junction end disagrees with the germline gene, perhaps due to a read error. The same CDR3 arises from other DNA sequences in this sample as well. This rearrangement joins TRBV5-6 to TRBJ1-1, with D possibly TRBD1 on 5 matching bases. This CDR3 has 13 amino acids. From germline, CDR1 is SGHDT and CDR2 YYEEEE. The chain's CDR3 is CASSLVQGTEAFF. CDR3 nucleotide sequence: TGTGCCAGCAGCTTGGTCCAGGGAACTGAGGCTTTCTTT.

The chain couples TRBV30 to TRBJ1-5; no clear D. There are 12 residues in the CDR3. Trimming shortened V by 1 base and J by 0 bases, and 1 base separated the two germline ends. In germline, CDR1 is GTSNPN, CDR2 SVGIG (reference sequence). Written as DNA, the CDR3 is TGTGCCTGGAGTGGTAGCAATCAGCCCCAGCATTTT. Its protein product is CAWSGSNQPQHF.

The V gene is TRBV19, the J gene TRBJ2-7; the match to TRBD1 covers 9 bases. Per the germline V gene, CDR1 is LNHDA and CDR2 is SQIVND (reference sequence). CDR3 size: 16 residues. Losses at the gene ends were 4 bases for V and 3 bases for J; bases not matched to a gene: 10. The CDR3 is CASSNSGTGKGYEQYF. CDR3 in DNA: TGTGCCAGTAGTAATTCCGGGACAGGGAAGGGCTACGAGCAGTACTTC.